The rows below give T cell receptor beta chains drawn from one sample of a study of human T cells and chemical hapten exposure. MiXCR, applied by TCRdb to the RACE reads, yields one record per CDR3 protein. Among tens of thousands of distinct CDR3 sequences listed, 10% were seen once. Sequencing used whole blood, obtained in connection with sensitization to the hapten diphenylcyclopropenone (DPC). The receptor source for this set is a woman aged 45-65 years with alopecia areata. Some clones in this sample may be carry-over from other donors' samples. CDR3s include the opening cysteine and the closing phenylalanine or tryptophan.

CDR3 protein: CATSDSTGSAYNEQFF; V gene: TRBV24-1; J gene: TRBJ2-1
CDR3 protein: CASSASGTGADNEQFF; V gene: TRBV9; J gene: TRBJ2-1
CDR3 protein: CASSQVGAGNTEAFF; V gene: TRBV4-3; J gene: TRBJ1-1
CDR3 protein: CASSHTDLPNEQFF; V gene: TRBV4-3; J gene: TRBJ2-1
CDR3 protein: CASLRDLAEAFF; V gene: TRBV2; J gene: TRBJ1-1
CDR3 protein: CASSPKGGLALNNEQFF; V gene: TRBV9; J gene: TRBJ2-1
CDR3 protein: CASSLGRGMTGELFF; V gene: TRBV27; J gene: TRBJ2-2
CDR3 protein: CASSSGRTSTDTQYF; V gene: TRBV7-2; J gene: TRBJ2-3
CDR3 protein: CASSIDRAALNEQFF; V gene: TRBV19; J gene: TRBJ2-1
CDR3 protein: CASTSGTGEETQYF; V gene: TRBV5-1; J gene: TRBJ2-5
CDR3 protein: CSVAGGTSGSSYEQYF; V gene: TRBV29-1; J gene: TRBJ2-7
CDR3 protein: CASSNQPNTEAFF; V gene: TRBV7-2; J gene: TRBJ1-1
CDR3 protein: CSAALGGSEQFF; V gene: TRBV20-1; J gene: TRBJ2-1
CDR3 protein: CSVGIGGSNEKLFF; V gene: TRBV29-1; J gene: TRBJ1-4
CDR3 protein: CASSLTGGANTGELFF; V gene: TRBV7-2; J gene: TRBJ2-2
CDR3 protein: CASSDTGPQNIQYF; V gene: TRBV25-1; J gene: TRBJ2-4
CDR3 protein: CASSITRAPEQFF; V gene: TRBV11-2; J gene: TRBJ2-1
CDR3 protein: CSAKGQGIPTNTNYGYTF; V gene: TRBV20-1; J gene: TRBJ1-2
CDR3 protein: CASSGDSWGQFF; V gene: TRBV11-2; J gene: TRBJ2-1
CDR3 protein: CASRWASGGTYNEQFF; V gene: TRBV6-2/TRBV6-3; J gene: TRBJ2-1
CDR3 protein: CASSPGLAGREQFF; V gene: TRBV12-3/TRBV12-4; J gene: TRBJ2-1
CDR3 protein: CASSILAGDPLDTQYF; V gene: TRBV2; J gene: TRBJ2-3
CDR3 protein: CASSRGTGNFPTQYF; V gene: TRBV6-2/TRBV6-3; J gene: TRBJ2-5
CDR3 protein: CASSYASGGTYNEQFF; V gene: TRBV6-5; J gene: TRBJ2-1
CDR3 protein: CASIRYVQPQHF; V gene: TRBV21-1; J gene: TRBJ1-5
CDR3 protein: CASSPDLTGTSGIGELFF; V gene: TRBV18; J gene: TRBJ2-2
CDR3 protein: CASSFSAEAFF; V gene: TRBV12-3/TRBV12-4; J gene: TRBJ1-1
CDR3 protein: CSALPGQASYEQYF; V gene: TRBV20-1; J gene: TRBJ2-7